This is a list of T cell receptor beta chains from one sample in a study of identical twins. TCRdb reanalysed the 5' RACE reads using MiXCR and keeps one entry per CDR3 protein. Here the sample spans some 900,000 distinct CDR3 sequences, 9% to 15% being singletons. These data were also reused for a study on yellow fever vaccine responses in identical twins.

Sequenced input: PBMCs. These receptors came from a woman younger than 35 in good health. The CDR3 runs from the conserved cysteine through the conserved F or W. D genes are given only for firm matches. Not all rows give a size; the values are once, few, many and, for expanded clones, a class.

TRBV10-3,TRBJ2-1,few,TRBD2,CAITPLAGVGGNEQFF,TGTGCCATCACCCCACTAGCGGGAGTTGGCGGAAATGAGCAGTTCTTC
TRBV7-9,TRBJ2-1,NA,NA,CASSLPPADTYNEQFF,TGTGCCAGCAGCTTACCCCCCGCGGACACGTACAATGAGCAGTTCTTC
TRBV6-4,TRBJ2-1,NA,NA,CASSDVADSYNEQFF,TGTGCCAGCAGTGACGTCGCGGACTCCTACAATGAGCAGTTCTTC
TRBV13,TRBJ2-7,many,NA,CASSSPGISYEQYF,TGTGCCAGCAGCTCACCGGGAATCTCCTACGAGCAGTACTTC
TRBV20-1,TRBJ2-3,NA,TRBD2,CSATHSGGAGTDTQYF,TGCAGTGCTACCCATAGCGGGGGGGCCGGCACAGATACGCAGTATTTT
TRBV28,TRBJ1-2,many,NA,CASSSTSGGRGSSYTF,TGTGCCAGCAGTTCAACCTCCGGGGGCCGCGGCAGCAGCTACACCTTC
TRBV24-1,TRBJ1-5,NA,NA,CATSAPGGQGNQPQHF,TGTGCCACCAGTGCCCCGGGAGGGCAAGGAAATCAGCCCCAGCATTTT
TRBV4-1,TRBJ2-1,many,NA,CASSQVNMVSYNEQFF,TGCGCCAGCAGCCAAGTGAACATGGTATCCTACAATGAGCAGTTCTTC
TRBV6-1,TRBJ1-1,NA,TRBD1,CASRTALQGAAFF,TGTGCCAGCAGGACAGCGCTTCAGGGGGCGGCTTTCTTT
TRBV10-2,TRBJ1-2,few,NA,CASSDALTNYGYTF,TGCGCCAGCAGTGACGCTTTGACTAACTATGGCTACACCTTC
TRBV5-6,TRBJ2-7,NA,NA,CASSLETEPYGQYF,TGTGCCAGCAGCTTGGAGACGGAGCCCTACGGGCAGTACTTC
TRBV7-6,TRBJ1-4,few,NA,CASSPTQGTNEKLFF,TGTGCCAGCAGCCCAACCCAGGGGACTAATGAAAAACTGTTTTTT
TRBV2,TRBJ2-1,NA,NA,CASSELVEQFF,TGTGCCAGCAGTGAACTGGTAGAGCAGTTCTTC
TRBV3-1,TRBJ2-3,many,NA,CASSQERSGSTDTQYF,TGTGCCAGCAGCCAAGAGCGGAGCGGGAGCACAGATACGCAGTATTTT
TRBV7-8,TRBJ2-1,NA,NA,CASSLIDRPEVKQFF,TGTGCCAGCAGCTTAATAGACAGGCCGGAGGTAAAGCAGTTCTTC
TRBV5-1,TRBJ2-1,many,NA,CASSLAVGSGSNEQFF,TGCGCCAGCAGCTTGGCTGTGGGTAGCGGAAGCAATGAGCAGTTCTTC
TRBV19,TRBJ2-1,NA,TRBD2,CASSIASGGYNEQFF,TGTGCCAGTAGTATCGCTAGCGGGGGTTACAATGAGCAGTTCTTC
TRBV12-3/TRBV12-4,TRBJ2-3,NA,TRBD2,CASSPSGRDSTDTQYF,TGTGCCAGCAGTCCTAGCGGGAGGGATTCCACAGATACGCAGTATTTT
TRBV6-6,TRBJ1-5,few,NA,CASTHRGNQPQHF,TGTGCCAGTACCCACAGGGGCAATCAGCCCCAGCATTTT
TRBV25-1,TRBJ2-1,few,TRBD2,CASSALGTSGSGNNEQFF,TGTGCCAGCAGTGCTCTAGGGACTAGCGGGAGTGGGAACAATGAGCAGTTCTTC
TRBV3-1,TRBJ2-1,NA,TRBD2,CACSQSLGTSGSYNEQFF,TGTGCCTGCAGCCAAAGCCTGGGGACTAGCGGATCCTACAATGAGCAGTTCTTC
TRBV21-1,TRBJ2-3,NA,NA,CASSPKGGAGTDTQYF,TGTGCCAGCAGTCCCAAGGGCGGCGCGGGGACAGATACGCAGTATTTT
TRBV20-1,TRBJ2-2,NA,TRBD2,CSARVGGENTGELFF,TGCAGTGCTAGAGTGGGGGGGGAGAACACCGGGGAGCTGTTTTTT
TRBV20-1,TRBJ2-1,NA,TRBD1,CSARRDRDVNEQFF,TGCAGTGCTAGACGCGACAGGGATGTGAATGAGCAGTTCTTC
TRBV20-1,TRBJ2-1,NA,TRBD1,CSARDGVSEGQGVLGEQFF,TGCAGTGCTAGAGATGGAGTAAGTGAGGGACAGGGAGTTTTAGGTGAGCAGTTCTTC
TRBV5-1,TRBJ2-3,few,NA,CASSHGQDTQYF,TGCGCCAGCAGCCACGGTCAGGATACGCAGTATTTT
TRBV7-8,TRBJ2-2,few,NA,CASSPWTPERELFF,TGTGCCAGCAGCCCCTGGACTCCTGAAAGGGAGCTGTTTTTT
TRBV28,TRBJ1-3,few,NA,CASRGENGNTIYF,TGTGCCAGCAGGGGGGAGAATGGAAACACCATATATTTT
TRBV28,TRBJ2-7,NA,TRBD2,CASRGTSGGAYEQYF,TGTGCCAGCAGGGGGACTAGCGGGGGCGCCTACGAGCAGTACTTC
TRBV12-3/TRBV12-4,TRBJ1-3,many,TRBD1,CASSPTGILGNTIYF,TGTGCCAGCAGTCCGACAGGGATACTTGGAAACACCATATATTTT
TRBV28,TRBJ1-5,NA,NA,CGTHQNSNQPQHF,TGTGGGACGCACCAGAATAGCAATCAGCCCCAGCATTTT
TRBV20-1,TRBJ2-3,many,TRBD2,CSARDGLAGVDTQYF,TGCAGTGCTAGAGACGGACTAGCGGGAGTAGATACGCAGTATTTT
TRBV9,TRBJ2-3,NA,TRBD2,CASSVAGLAGESDTQYF,TGTGCCAGCAGCGTAGCAGGTCTAGCGGGAGAATCAGATACGCAGTATTTT
TRBV20-1,TRBJ2-1,few,TRBD2,CSARPLAGLYNEQFF,TGCAGTGCTAGACCCCTAGCGGGTTTATACAATGAGCAGTTCTTC
TRBV12-3/TRBV12-4,TRBJ1-1,few,NA,CASRRDDAREAFF,TGTGCCAGCAGAAGGGACGACGCCCGTGAAGCTTTCTTT